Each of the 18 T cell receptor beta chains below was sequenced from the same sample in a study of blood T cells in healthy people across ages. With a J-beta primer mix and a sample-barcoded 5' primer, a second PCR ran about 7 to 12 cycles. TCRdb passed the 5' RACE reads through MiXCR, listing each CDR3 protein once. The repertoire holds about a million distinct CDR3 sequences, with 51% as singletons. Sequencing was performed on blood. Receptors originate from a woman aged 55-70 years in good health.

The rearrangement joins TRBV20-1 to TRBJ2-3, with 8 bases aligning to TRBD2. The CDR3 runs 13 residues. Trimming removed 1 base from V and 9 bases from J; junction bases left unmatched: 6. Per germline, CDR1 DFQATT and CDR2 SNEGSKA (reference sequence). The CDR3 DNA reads TGCAGTGCTAGAGGGCGCGGGAGGATGACGCAGTATTTT. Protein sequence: CSARGRGRMTQYF.

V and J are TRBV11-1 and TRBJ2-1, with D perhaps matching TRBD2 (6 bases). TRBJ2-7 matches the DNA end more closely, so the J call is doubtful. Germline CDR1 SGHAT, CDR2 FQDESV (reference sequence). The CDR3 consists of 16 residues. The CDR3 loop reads CASSLPQAAGYNEQYF. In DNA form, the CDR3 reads TGTGCCAGCAGCTTGCCCCAGGCGGCGGGGTACAATGAGCAGTACTTC.

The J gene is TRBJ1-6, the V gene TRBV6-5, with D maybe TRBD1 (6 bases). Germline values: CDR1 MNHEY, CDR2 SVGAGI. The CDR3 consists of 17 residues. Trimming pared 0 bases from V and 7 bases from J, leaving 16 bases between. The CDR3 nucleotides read TGTGCCAGCAGTTACTCGACCCCCGGGACAAGAAATTCACCCCTCCACTTT. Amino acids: CASSYSTPGTRNSPLHF.

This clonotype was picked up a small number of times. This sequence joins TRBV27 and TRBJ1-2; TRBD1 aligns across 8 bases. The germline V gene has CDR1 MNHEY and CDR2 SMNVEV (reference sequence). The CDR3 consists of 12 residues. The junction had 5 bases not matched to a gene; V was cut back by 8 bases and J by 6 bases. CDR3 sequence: CASRTGFDGYTF. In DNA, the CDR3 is TGTGCCAGCCGGACAGGGTTTGATGGCTACACCTTC.

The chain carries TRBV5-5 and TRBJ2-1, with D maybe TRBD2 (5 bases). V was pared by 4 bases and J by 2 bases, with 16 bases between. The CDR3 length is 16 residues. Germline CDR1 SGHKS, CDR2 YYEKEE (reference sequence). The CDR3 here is CASSPELGRTYNEQFF. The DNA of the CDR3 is TGTGCCAGCAGCCCTGAACTAGGACGAACCTACAATGAGCAGTTCTTC.

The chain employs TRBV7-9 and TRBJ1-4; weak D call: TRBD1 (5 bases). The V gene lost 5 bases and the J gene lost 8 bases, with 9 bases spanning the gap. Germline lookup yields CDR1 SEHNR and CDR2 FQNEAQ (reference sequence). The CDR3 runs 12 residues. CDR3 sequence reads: CASSADSEKLFF. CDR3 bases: TGTGCCAGCAGCGCCGACAGCGAAAAACTGTTTTTT.

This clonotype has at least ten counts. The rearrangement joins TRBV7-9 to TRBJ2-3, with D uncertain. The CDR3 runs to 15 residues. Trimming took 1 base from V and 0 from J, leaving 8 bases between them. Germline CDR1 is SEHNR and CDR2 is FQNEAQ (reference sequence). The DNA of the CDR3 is TGTGCCAGCAGCTTAGTCGGGCAGAGCACAGATACGCAGTATTTT. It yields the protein CASSLVGQSTDTQYF.

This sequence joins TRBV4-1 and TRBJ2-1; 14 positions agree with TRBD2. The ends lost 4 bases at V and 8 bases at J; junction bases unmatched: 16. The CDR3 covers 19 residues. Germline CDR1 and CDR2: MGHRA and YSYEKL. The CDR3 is CASSLEKPGLAGVRDEQFF. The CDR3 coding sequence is TGCGCCAGCAGCCTAGAAAAGCCGGGACTAGCGGGAGTTAGGGATGAGCAGTTCTTC.

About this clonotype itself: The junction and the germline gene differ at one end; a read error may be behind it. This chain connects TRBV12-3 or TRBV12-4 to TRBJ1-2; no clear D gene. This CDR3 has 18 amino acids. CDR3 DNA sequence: TGTGCCAGCTGTTTATCCACCGGCCGGGTTAATCCGAACTATGGCTACACCTTC. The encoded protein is CASCLSTGRVNPNYGYTF.

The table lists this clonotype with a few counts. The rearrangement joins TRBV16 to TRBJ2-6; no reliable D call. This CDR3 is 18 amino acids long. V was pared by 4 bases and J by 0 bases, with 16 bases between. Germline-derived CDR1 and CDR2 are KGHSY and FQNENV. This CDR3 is CASSPLGGSNSGANVLTF. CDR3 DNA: TGTGCCAGCAGCCCCTTGGGCGGCAGTAACTCTGGGGCCAACGTCCTGACTTTC.

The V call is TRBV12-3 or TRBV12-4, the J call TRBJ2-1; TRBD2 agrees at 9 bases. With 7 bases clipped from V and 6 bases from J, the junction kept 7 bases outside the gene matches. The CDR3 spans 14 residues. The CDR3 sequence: CASKPGLASNEQFF. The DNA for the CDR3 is TGTGCCAGCAAACCGGGACTAGCATCCAATGAGCAGTTCTTC.

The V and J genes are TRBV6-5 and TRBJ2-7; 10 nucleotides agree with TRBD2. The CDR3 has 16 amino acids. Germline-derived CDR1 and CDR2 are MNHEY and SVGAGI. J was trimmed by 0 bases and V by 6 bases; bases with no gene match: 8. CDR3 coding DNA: TGTGCCAGCAGCATAAGCCTAGCGGGGGTCTCCTACGAGCAGTACTTC. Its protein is CASSISLAGVSYEQYF.

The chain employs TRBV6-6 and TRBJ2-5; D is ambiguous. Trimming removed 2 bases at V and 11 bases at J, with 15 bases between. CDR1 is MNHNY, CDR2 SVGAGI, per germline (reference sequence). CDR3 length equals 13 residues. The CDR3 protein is CASSYGQYNEQYF. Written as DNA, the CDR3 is TGTGCCAGCAGTTACGGGCAGTACAATGAGCAGTACTTC.

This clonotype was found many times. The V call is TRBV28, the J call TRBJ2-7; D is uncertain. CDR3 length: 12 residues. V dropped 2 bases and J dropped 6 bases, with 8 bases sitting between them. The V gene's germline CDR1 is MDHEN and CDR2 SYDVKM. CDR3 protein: CASSLKSSEQYF. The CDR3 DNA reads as TGTGCCAGCAGTTTAAAATCTTCCGAGCAGTACTTC.

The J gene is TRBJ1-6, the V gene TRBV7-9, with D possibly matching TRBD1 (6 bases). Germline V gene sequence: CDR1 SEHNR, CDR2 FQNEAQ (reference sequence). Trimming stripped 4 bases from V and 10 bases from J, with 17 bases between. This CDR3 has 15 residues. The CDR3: CASSSLQGPSSPLHF. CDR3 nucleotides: TGTGCCAGCAGCTCCCTTCAGGGGCCGAGCTCACCCCTCCACTTT.

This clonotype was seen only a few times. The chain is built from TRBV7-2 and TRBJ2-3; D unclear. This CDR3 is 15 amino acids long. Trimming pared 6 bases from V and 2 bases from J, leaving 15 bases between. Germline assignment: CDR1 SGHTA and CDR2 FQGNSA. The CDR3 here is CASRPLEALTDTQYF. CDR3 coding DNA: TGTGCCAGCAGACCGCTCGAAGCTCTCACAGATACGCAGTATTTT. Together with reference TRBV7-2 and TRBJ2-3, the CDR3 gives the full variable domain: GAGVSQSPSNKVTEKGKDVELRCDPISGHTALYWYRQSLGQGLEFLIYFQGNSAPDKSGLPSDRFSAERTGGSVSTLTIQRTQQEDSAVYLCASRPLEALTDTQYFGPGTRLTVL.

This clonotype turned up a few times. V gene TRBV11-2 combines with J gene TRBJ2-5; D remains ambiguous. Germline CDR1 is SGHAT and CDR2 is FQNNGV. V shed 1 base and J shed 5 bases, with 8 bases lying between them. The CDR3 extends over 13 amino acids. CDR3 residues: CASSLVDPETQYF. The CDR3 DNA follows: TGTGCCAGCAGCTTAGTCGACCCGGAGACCCAGTACTTC.

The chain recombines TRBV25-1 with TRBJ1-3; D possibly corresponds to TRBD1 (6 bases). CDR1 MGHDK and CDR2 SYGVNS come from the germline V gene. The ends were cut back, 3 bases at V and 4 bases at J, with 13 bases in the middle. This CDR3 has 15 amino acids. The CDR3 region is CASSDPRDIGNTIYF. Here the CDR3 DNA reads TGTGCCAGCAGTGACCCCCGGGACATCGGAAACACCATATATTTT.